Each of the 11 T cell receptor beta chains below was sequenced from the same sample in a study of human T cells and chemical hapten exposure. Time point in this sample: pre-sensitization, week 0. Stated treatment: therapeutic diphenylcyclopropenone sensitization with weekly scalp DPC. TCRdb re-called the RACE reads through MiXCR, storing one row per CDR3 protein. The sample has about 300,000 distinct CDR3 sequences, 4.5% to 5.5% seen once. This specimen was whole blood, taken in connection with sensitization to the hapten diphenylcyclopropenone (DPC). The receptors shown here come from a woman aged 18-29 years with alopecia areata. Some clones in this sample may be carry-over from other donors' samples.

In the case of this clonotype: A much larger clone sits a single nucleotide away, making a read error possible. CDR3 amino acids: CSIEGRGEETQYF. The CDR3 coding sequence is TGCAGCATTGAAGGCAGGGGGGAAGAGACCCAGTACTTC. This chain uses TRBV29-1 with TRBJ2-5; D is perhaps TRBD1 (7 bases). CDR3 size: 13 residues. Germline V gene lookup returns CDR1 SQVTM and CDR2 ANQGSEA. Full variable domain (missing parts from reference TRBV29-1 and TRBJ2-5): SAVISQKPSRDICQRGTSLTIQCQVDSQVTMMFWYRQQPGQSLTLIATANQGSEATYESGFVIDKFPISRPNLTFSTLTVSNMSPEDSSIYLCSIEGRGEETQYFGPGTRLLVL.

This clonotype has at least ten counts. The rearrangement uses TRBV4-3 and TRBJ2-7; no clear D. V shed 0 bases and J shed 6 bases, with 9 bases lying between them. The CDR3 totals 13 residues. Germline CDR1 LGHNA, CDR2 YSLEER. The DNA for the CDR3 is TGCGCCAGCAGCCAAGAACCGGCACGCGAGCAGTACTTC. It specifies CASSQEPAREQYF.

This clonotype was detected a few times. CDR3 nucleotides: TGTGCCATCAGTGCGCAACCCGGGCCTCAAGAGACCCAGTACTTC. Residues: CAISAQPGPQETQYF. The chain has TRBV10-3 and TRBJ2-5; no definite D call. Germline V CDR1 and CDR2: ENHRY, SYGVKD. Trimming removed 4 bases from V and 2 bases from J, with 14 bases in between. The CDR3 contains 15 residues.

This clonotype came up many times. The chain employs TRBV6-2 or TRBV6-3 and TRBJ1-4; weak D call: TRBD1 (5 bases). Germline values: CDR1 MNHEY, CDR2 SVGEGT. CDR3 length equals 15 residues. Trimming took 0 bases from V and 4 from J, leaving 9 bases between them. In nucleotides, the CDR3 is TGTGCCAGCAGTTACTCCGGGACGGATAATGAAAAACTGTTTTTT. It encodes CASSYSGTDNEKLFF.

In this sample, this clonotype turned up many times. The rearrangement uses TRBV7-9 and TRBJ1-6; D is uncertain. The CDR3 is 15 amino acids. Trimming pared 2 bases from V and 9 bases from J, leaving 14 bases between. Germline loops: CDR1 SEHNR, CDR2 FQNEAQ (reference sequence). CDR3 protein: CASSLSGLVGSPLHF. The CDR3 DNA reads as TGTGCCAGCAGCTTAAGTGGTTTGGTGGGTTCACCCCTCCACTTT.

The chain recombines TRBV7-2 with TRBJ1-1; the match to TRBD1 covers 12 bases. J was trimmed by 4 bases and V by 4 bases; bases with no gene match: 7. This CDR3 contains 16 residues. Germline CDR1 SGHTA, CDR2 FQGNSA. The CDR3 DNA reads TGTGCCAGCAGCTCGAGGGACAGGGGGCATCGCACTGAAGCTTTCTTT. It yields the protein CASSSRDRGHRTEAFF.

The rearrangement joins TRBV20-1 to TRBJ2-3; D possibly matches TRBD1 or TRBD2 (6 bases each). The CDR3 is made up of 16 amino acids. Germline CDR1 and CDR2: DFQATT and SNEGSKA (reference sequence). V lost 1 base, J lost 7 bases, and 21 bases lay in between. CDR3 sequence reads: CSARGVGRGGGHTQYF. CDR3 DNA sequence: TGCAGTGCTAGAGGAGTAGGCAGGGGAGGCGGGCATACGCAGTATTTT.

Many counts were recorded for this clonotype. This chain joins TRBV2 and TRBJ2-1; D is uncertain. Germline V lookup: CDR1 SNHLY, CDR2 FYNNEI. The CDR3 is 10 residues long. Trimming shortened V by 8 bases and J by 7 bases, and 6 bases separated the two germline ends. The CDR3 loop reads CASGGNEQFF. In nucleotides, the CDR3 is TGTGCCAGCGGTGGGAATGAGCAGTTCTTC.

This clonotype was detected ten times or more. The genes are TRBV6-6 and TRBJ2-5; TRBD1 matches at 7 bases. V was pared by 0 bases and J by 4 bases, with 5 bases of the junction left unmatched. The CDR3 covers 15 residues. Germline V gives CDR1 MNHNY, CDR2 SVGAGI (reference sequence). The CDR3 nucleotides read TGTGCCAGCAGTTACTCCGGGACAGCGCCAGAGACCCAGTACTTC. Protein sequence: CASSYSGTAPETQYF.

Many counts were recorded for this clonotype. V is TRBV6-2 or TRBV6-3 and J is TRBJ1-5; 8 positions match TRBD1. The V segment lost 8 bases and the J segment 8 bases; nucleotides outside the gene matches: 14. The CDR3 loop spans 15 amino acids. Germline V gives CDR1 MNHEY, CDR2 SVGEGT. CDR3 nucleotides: TGTGCCAGCTGCTTTGGGACAGGAGGGACTGAGCCCCAGCATTTT. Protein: CASCFGTGGTEPQHF.

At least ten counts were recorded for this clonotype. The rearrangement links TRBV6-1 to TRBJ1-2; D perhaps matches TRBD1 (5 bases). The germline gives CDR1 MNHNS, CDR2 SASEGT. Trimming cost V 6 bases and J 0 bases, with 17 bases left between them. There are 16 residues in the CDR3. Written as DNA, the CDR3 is TGTGCCAGCAGAGGAGTCGAGGGACGGACTAACTATGGCTACACCTTC. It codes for CASRGVEGRTNYGYTF.